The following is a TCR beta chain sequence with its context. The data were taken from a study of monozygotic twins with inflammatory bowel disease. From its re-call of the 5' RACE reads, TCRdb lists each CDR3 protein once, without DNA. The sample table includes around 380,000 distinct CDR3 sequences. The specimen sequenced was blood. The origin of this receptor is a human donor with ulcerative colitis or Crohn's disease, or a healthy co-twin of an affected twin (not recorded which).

Here the CDR3 reads CASRQGGSSPLHF. This rearrangement joins TRBV7-3 to TRBJ1-6; TCRdb designates TRBD1, a call that cannot be tested without DNA. This CDR3 has 13 residues. The V gene's germline CDR1 is SGHTA and CDR2 FQGTGA.